Sequencing of this T cell receptor (beta chain) was carried out in a study of T cells in Graves' hyperthyroidism and ophthalmopathy. RNA transcripts gave rise to amplified TCR beta CDR3 regions. First-round RT-PCR with HTBI primers amplified the TCR CDR3 region. Using its own MiXCR run on the multiplex PCR reads, TCRdb lists one record per CDR3 protein. The sample lists about 200,000 distinct CDR3 sequences, about a sixth occurring once. The CDR3 runs to 18 residues. J was trimmed by 1 base and V by 3 bases; bases with no gene match: 12. Germline lookup yields CDR1 MNHNS and CDR2 SASEGT. Points from the study as a whole: Most thyroid-expanded clonotypes above 0.001 were also found in blood.

This clonotype occurred many times. What it recognizes is unknown. Thyroid ultrasound and orbital computed tomography, with clinical symptoms and serum thyroxine and TRAb, informed diagnoses. PBMCs were sourced from less than 12 ml fresh peripheral blood. This rearrangement joins TRBV6-1 to TRBJ2-3; 8 bases match TRBD2. The sequencing sample was made of blood. The sequence was collected from a woman between 50 and 59 years old with Graves' hyperthyroidism. In DNA form, the CDR3 reads TGTGCCAGCAGTGAGTATAGCGGGAAGAACGGTGGCACAGATACGCAGTATTTT. Protein: CASSEYSGKNGGTDTQYF.